This TCR beta chain was profiled in a study of CDR3 diversity in severe acne. Germline CDR1 is MGHDK and CDR2 is SYGVNS. The V gene end was trimmed by 5 bases and the J gene end by 7 bases; junction bases not matched to a gene: 8. CDR3 length equals 16 residues. TCRdb re-analysed the PCR reads in MiXCR, keeping a single row per CDR3 protein. The sample shows 85,000 to 120,000 distinct CDR3 sequences, 51% of them seen only once. V usage is TRBV25-1 and J usage is TRBJ1-6, with 10 bases identical to TRBD1. The TCR was taken from a male donor with acne. The sequenced sample was blood. CDR3 region: CASSPDRGRENSPLHF. The CDR3 DNA sequence: TGTGCCAGCAGTCCCGACAGGGGGCGTGAGAATTCACCCCTCCACTTT.